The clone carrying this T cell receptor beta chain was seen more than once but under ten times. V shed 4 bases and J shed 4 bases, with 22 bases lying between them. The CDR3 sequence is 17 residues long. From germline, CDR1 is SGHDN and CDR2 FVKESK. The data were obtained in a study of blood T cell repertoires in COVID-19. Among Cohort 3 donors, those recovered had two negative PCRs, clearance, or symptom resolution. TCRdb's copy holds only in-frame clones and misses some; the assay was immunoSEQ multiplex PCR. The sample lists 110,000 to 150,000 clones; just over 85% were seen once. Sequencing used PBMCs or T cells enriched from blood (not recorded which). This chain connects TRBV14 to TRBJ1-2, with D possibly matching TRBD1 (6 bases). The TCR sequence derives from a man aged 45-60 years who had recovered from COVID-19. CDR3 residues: CASSPLDSHTLPYGYTF. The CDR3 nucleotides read TGTGCCAGCAGCCCCCTGGACAGCCACACATTACCCTATGGCTACACCTTC. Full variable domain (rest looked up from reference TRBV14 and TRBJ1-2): EAGVTQFPSHSVIEKGQTVTLRCDPISGHDNLYWYRRVMGKEIKFLLHFVKESKQDESGMPNNRFLAERTGGTYSTLKVQPAELEDSGVYFCASSPLDSHTLPYGYTFGSGTRLTVV.